This TCR beta chain was recovered during a study of cytomegalovirus exposure and HLA in healthy donors. Study findings and constraints: An Asian-associated ancestry cluster reportedly showed fewer N-insertions than the roughly 670-donor mean in a later analysis. Reportedly, diagnosis of cytomegalovirus status by the classifier showed high specificity and sensitivity. Some public TCRs appeared in many individuals, while most sequences were rare.

CDR1 SGHTA and CDR2 FQGNSA come from the germline V gene. There are 15 residues in the CDR3. Trimming cost V 6 bases and J 5 bases, with 16 bases left between them. In regard to this clone: Its antigen is not identified.

PCR primers comprised 60 Vbeta and 13 Jbeta primers. Sequencing was performed with immunoSEQ multiplex PCR; in TCRdb, only in-frame clones are kept and a portion is missing. Of about 200,000 clones in the sample, over 60% were seen once. V gene TRBV7-2 combines with J gene TRBJ1-4, with D possibly matching TRBD1 (5 bases). The origin of this receptor is a woman aged 25-40 years in good health and CMV-seropositive. The sequencing sample was made of PBMCs. The CDR3 sequence: CASSQSGTGNEKLFF. The CDR3 DNA reads TGTGCCAGCAGTCAAAGCGGGACGGGAAATGAAAAACTGTTTTTT.